The 3 T cell receptor beta chains listed next were all sequenced from one sample in a study of cytomegalovirus exposure and HLA in healthy donors. The PCR used 60 Vbeta and 13 Jbeta primers. Assay used: immunoSEQ multiplex PCR; TCRdb lists only in-frame clones, some missing. The data show over 150,000 clones, about four fifths seen once. Sequencing was done on a sample of PBMCs. All receptors derive from a woman in her forties or fifties in good health and CMV-seronegative.

The gene calls are TRBV14 and TRBJ2-7; no definite D call. Trimming removed 2 bases from V and 0 bases from J, with 5 bases in between. The germline V gene has CDR1 SGHDN and CDR2 FVKESK. The CDR3 sequence is 13 residues long. This chain's CDR3 is CASSQLPSYEQYF. In DNA, the CDR3 is TGTGCCAGCAGCCAACTTCCCTCCTACGAGCAGTACTTC.

The chain carries TRBV7-2 and TRBJ2-1; possible D gene TRBD2, 5 bases. Germline assignment: CDR1 SGHTA and CDR2 FQGNSA. Trimming removed 1 base at V and 4 bases at J, with 11 bases between. The CDR3 covers 15 residues. CDR3 nucleotides: TGTGCCAGCAGCTTAGTGGACTCCCTATACAATGAGCAGTTCTTC. It translates to CASSLVDSLYNEQFF. The variable domain in full, completed from reference TRBV7-2 and TRBJ2-1, reads GAGVSQSPSNKVTEKGKDVELRCDPISGHTALYWYRQSLGQGLEFLIYFQGNSAPDKSGLPSDRFSAERTGGSVSTLTIQRTQQEDSAVYLCASSLVDSLYNEQFFGPGTRLTVL.

The sample holds a few counts of this clone. V and J are TRBV6-5 and TRBJ1-4; D is possibly TRBD1 (6 bases). Germline V gene lookup returns CDR1 MNHEY and CDR2 SVGAGI. The V gene lost 6 bases and the J gene lost 10 bases, with 15 bases spanning the gap. This CDR3 spans 13 amino acids. CDR3: CASSGDIGGKLFF. The CDR3 DNA reads as TGTGCCAGCAGCGGGGACATTGGGGGAAAACTGTTTTTT.